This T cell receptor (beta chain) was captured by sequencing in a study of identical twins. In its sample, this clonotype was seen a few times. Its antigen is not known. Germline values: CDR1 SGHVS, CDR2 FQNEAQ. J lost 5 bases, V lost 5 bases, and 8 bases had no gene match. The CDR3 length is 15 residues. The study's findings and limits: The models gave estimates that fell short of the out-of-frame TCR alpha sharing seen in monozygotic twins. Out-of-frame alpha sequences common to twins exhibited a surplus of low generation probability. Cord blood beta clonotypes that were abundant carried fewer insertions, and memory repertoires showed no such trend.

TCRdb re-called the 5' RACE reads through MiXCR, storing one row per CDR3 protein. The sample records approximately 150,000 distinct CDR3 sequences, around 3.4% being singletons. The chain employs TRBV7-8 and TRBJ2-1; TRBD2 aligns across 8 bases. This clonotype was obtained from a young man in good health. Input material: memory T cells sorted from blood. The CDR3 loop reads CASSDTGLGNNEQFF. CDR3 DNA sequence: TGTGCCAGCAGCGATACGGGACTAGGGAACAATGAGCAGTTCTTC.